This TCR beta chain was profiled in a study of cytomegalovirus exposure and HLA in healthy donors. Germline CDR1 is SNHLY and CDR2 is FYNNEI. J was trimmed by 4 bases and V by 1 base; bases with no gene match: 10. This CDR3 has 17 amino acids. Among the donors, all were healthy bone marrow donors. The PCR was carried out with 60 Vbeta primers and 13 Jbeta primers. Libraries were prepared by immunoSEQ multiplex PCR; TCRdb keeps only in-frame clonotypes and omits some of them. The data hold 90,000 to 150,000 clones, with approximately 15% observed a single time. Material: PBMCs. The genes are TRBV2 and TRBJ2-3, with 8 bases lining up with TRBD2. This clonotype originated in a young woman in good health and CMV-seronegative. CDR3 nucleotides: TGTGCCAGCAGTGAAGATCCCGCTAGCGGGTACTCAGATACGCAGTATTTT. Its translation is CASSEDPASGYSDTQYF.